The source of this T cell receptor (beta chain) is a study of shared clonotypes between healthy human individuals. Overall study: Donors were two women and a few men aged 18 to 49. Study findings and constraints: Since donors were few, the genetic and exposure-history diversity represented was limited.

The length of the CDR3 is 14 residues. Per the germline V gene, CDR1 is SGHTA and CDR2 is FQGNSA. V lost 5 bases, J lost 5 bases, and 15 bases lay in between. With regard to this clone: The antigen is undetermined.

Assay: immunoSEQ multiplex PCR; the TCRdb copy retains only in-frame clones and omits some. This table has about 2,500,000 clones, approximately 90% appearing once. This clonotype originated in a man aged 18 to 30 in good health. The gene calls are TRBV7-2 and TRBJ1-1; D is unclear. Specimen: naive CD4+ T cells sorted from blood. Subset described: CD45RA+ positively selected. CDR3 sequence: CASSLGPSFTEAFF. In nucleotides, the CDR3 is TGTGCCAGCAGCCTAGGGCCCTCTTTTACTGAAGCTTTCTTT.